This T cell receptor beta chain was identified during a study of cytomegalovirus exposure and HLA in healthy donors. Findings of the study overall: CMV antigen specificity was confirmed in vitro for a few CMV-associated chains. Researchers counted roughly 160 TCR beta chains as cytomegalovirus-associated. Rarity marked most TCR sequences, yet some public TCRs occurred in many donors. A subsequent analysis found that TCR clusters from the first cohort also tended to co-occur in the 90 to 150 validation repertoires, with approximately 95% of cluster scores above 0.

Concerning this clone: Its target is unknown.

Some clones are missing from TCRdb's copy, which holds only in-frame ones; the method was immunoSEQ multiplex PCR. This sample carries roughly 250,000 clones, about 87% of them seen once, and the ten largest clones take less than 3%. The sample comprised PBMCs. This clonotype was obtained from a man between 18 and 29 years old in good health and CMV-seronegative.

The CDR3 DNA reads as TGTGCCAGCAGTCCGAGGACAGGCTCCTACGAGCAGTACTTC. As protein: CASSPRTGSYEQYF. This chain uses TRBV7-2 with TRBJ2-7, with TRBD1 matching 7 bases. The CDR3 has 14 residues. The junction had 5 bases not matched to a gene; V was cut back by 6 bases and J by 0 bases. CDR1 is SGHTA and CDR2 is FQGNSA in the germline V gene.